One and the same sample provided the 32 T cell receptor beta chains below, sequenced in a study of T-cell memory formation after mild COVID-19. TCRdb used MiXCR to reprocess the 5' RACE reads, holding one entry per CDR3 protein. The profile shows about 360,000 distinct CDR3 sequences, around 13% of them singletons. What was sequenced was PBMCs or a T cell subset sorted from them (not recorded which). These receptor sequences come from a man aged 18 to 29 who had mild COVID-19 (a few samples of this study predate the infection). Cell type and time point are not known.

In its sample, this clonotype was seen many times. This rearrangement joins TRBV5-1 to TRBJ2-1; 11 bases match TRBD2. The J segment lost 4 bases and the V segment lost 0 bases, leaving 3 bases of the junction unmatched. Germline V gene sequence: CDR1 SGHRS, CDR2 YFSETQ. The CDR3 spans 16 residues. Here the CDR3 reads CASSLELAGAYNEQFF. The CDR3 DNA is TGCGCCAGCAGCTTGGAACTAGCGGGGGCTTACAATGAGCAGTTCTTC.

The V and J genes are TRBV19 and TRBJ1-2, with a possible D match to TRBD1 (6 bases). The CDR3 is 15 residues long. V shed 0 bases and J shed 2 bases, with 10 bases lying between them. Germline V gene sequence: CDR1 LNHDA, CDR2 SQIVND (reference sequence). In DNA form, the CDR3 reads TGTGCCAGTAGTATAGATCGGGGGGCGAACTATGGCTACACCTTC. Translation gives CASSIDRGANYGYTF.

The gene calls are TRBV29-1 and TRBJ1-5; 7 bases are a match to TRBD1. V trimming: 6 bases; J trimming: 0 bases; junction bases outside the gene matches: 5. CDR3 length: 14 residues. In germline, CDR1 is SQVTM, CDR2 ANQGSEA. The CDR3 is CSVGGAYSNQPQHF. DNA for the CDR3: TGCAGCGTAGGGGGCGCATATAGCAATCAGCCCCAGCATTTT.

V gene TRBV4-1 combines with J gene TRBJ1-5; possibly TRBD1 for D (6 bases). The CDR3 length is 16 residues. The V gene lost 0 bases and the J gene lost 0 bases, with 9 bases spanning the gap. Germline V gives CDR1 MGHRA, CDR2 YSYEKL. CDR3 in DNA: TGCGCCAGCAGCCAAGATAGGGGGGCTAGCAATCAGCCCCAGCATTTT. Its protein is CASSQDRGASNQPQHF.

V is TRBV5-1 and J is TRBJ2-4; 9 bases are a match to TRBD1. V lost 1 base to trimming and J lost 1 base; unmatched junction nucleotides: 9. The CDR3 sequence is 18 residues long. Germline CDR1 reads SGHRS; CDR2 reads YFSETQ. CDR3 amino acids: CASSLKQGAERAKNIQYF. Written as DNA, the CDR3 is TGCGCCAGCAGCTTGAAACAGGGGGCTGAGAGGGCCAAAAACATTCAGTACTTC.

The rearrangement uses TRBV5-1 and TRBJ1-3, with 7 bases that match TRBD1. This CDR3 has 16 residues. CDR1 is SGHRS, CDR2 YFSETQ, per germline. Unmatched junction bases numbered 10, after V lost 0 bases and J lost 7 bases. CDR3 protein: CASSLAGDRHGNTIYF. In nucleotides, the CDR3 is TGCGCCAGCAGCTTGGCCGGGGACAGACACGGGAACACCATATATTTT. The full variable domain, its missing parts supplied by reference TRBV5-1 and TRBJ1-3, is KAGVTQTPRYLIKTRGQQVTLSCSPISGHRSVSWYQQTPGQGLQFLFEYFSETQRNKGNFPGRFSGRQFSNSRSEMNVSTLELGDSALYLCASSLAGDRHGNTIYFGEGSWLTVV.

The gene calls are TRBV3-1 and TRBJ2-1, with D possibly being TRBD2 (5 bases). CDR1 LGHDT and CDR2 YNNKEL come from the germline V gene (reference sequence). Trimming left V 0 bases short and J 4 bases short, with 16 bases between. This CDR3 spans 17 amino acids. The CDR3 protein is CASSQETRWRPYNEQFF. The CDR3 nucleotides are TGTGCCAGCAGCCAAGAGACTCGTTGGAGGCCTTACAATGAGCAGTTCTTC.

The J gene is TRBJ1-2, the V gene TRBV2; the D is unclear. CDR1 SNHLY and CDR2 FYNNEI come from the germline V gene. This CDR3 is built from 13 residues. Trimming took off 5 bases at V and 4 bases at J, with 11 bases between the two ends. CDR3 in amino acids: CASSLTEGYGYTF. The CDR3 DNA follows: TGTGCCAGCAGTTTGACCGAGGGCTATGGCTACACCTTC.

V usage is TRBV7-2 and J usage is TRBJ1-2, with D uncertain. CDR3 length: 14 amino acids. Germline V gives CDR1 SGHTA, CDR2 FQGNSA. Deletions cut 2 bases from V and 8 bases from J, with 15 bases between. This chain's CDR3 is CASSLSPTATGYTF. The DNA for the CDR3 is TGTGCCAGCAGCTTAAGTCCCACTGCGACAGGCTACACCTTC.

This rearrangement joins TRBV7-6 to TRBJ2-7; tentative D call: TRBD1 (6 bases). The germline CDR1 and CDR2 sequences are SGHVS and FNYEAQ. This CDR3 comprises 15 residues. Trimming took off 2 bases at V and 4 bases at J, with 15 bases between the two ends. CDR3 amino acids: CASSLRGGGTYEQYF. The CDR3 DNA follows: TGTGCCAGCAGCTTAAGAGGAGGTGGGACATACGAGCAGTACTTC.

V is TRBV12-3 or TRBV12-4 and J is TRBJ2-1; 12 bases agree with TRBD2. CDR3 length equals 16 residues. V shed 1 base, J shed 8 bases, and the junction held 6 bases outside the gene matches. The CDR3 sequence: CASSLGLAGGLDEQFF. Written as DNA, the CDR3 is TGTGCCAGCAGTTTAGGGCTAGCGGGGGGGTTGGATGAGCAGTTCTTC.

There are a few counts of this clonotype. V is TRBV27 and J is TRBJ2-1; D remains unclear. The CDR3 has 18 amino acids. V lost 3 bases and J 4 bases, leaving 22 bases between the germline ends. Germline V gene data show CDR1 as MNHEY and CDR2 as SMNVEV (reference sequence). CDR3 loop: CASSFRIPSRSDYNEQFF. The CDR3 nucleotides read TGTGCCAGCAGTTTCCGAATCCCCTCGCGGTCTGATTACAATGAGCAGTTCTTC.

This clonotype was detected a few times. This sequence joins TRBV7-9 and TRBJ2-7, with TRBD2 as a possible D gene (6 bases). The germline V gene has CDR1 SEHNR and CDR2 FQNEAQ (reference sequence). The CDR3 is made up of 13 amino acids. V lost 4 bases, J lost 3 bases, and 10 bases lay in between. As DNA, the CDR3 is TGTGCCAGCAGCTACATCGGGGGCTACGAGCAGTACGTC. It codes for CASSYIGGYEQYV.

The chain is built from TRBV7-9 and TRBJ2-3, with 9 bases that match TRBD2. This CDR3 is 14 amino acids long. Unmatched junction bases numbered 4, after V lost 2 bases and J lost 7 bases. Germline CDR1 SEHNR, CDR2 FQNEAQ (reference sequence). The CDR3 DNA sequence: TGTGCCAGCAGCTTAACTAGCGGGCCGTATACGCAGTATTTT. This codes for CASSLTSGPYTQYF.

V is TRBV5-1 and J is TRBJ1-6, with TRBD1 as a possible D gene (5 bases). The CDR3 is 15 amino acids. CDR1 and CDR2 from the germline V gene are SGHRS and YFSETQ. Trimming shortened V by 0 bases and J by 7 bases, and 11 bases separated the two germline ends. CDR3 in DNA: TGCGCCAGCAGCTTGGACGGAGGGGAGAATTCACCCCTCCACTTT. It translates to CASSLDGGENSPLHF.

The chain couples TRBV29-1 to TRBJ1-6; TRBD1 agrees at 7 bases. CDR3 length equals 14 residues. J lost 8 bases, V lost 4 bases, and 8 bases had no gene match. CDR1 is SQVTM and CDR2 is ANQGSEA in the germline V gene. The CDR3 nucleotides read TGCAGCGTTGGGGAAGGGGGCAGGGATTCACCCCTCCACTTT. Translated, it gives CSVGEGGRDSPLHF. The full variable domain, completed using reference TRBV29-1 and TRBJ1-6, is SAVISQKPSRDICQRGTSLTIQCQVDSQVTMMFWYRQQPGQSLTLIATANQGSEATYESGFVIDKFPISRPNLTFSTLTVSNMSPEDSSIYLCSVGEGGRDSPLHFGNGTRLTVT.

This clonotype was recorded once. J is TRBJ1-4 and V is TRBV5-1, with 7 bases fitting TRBD1. Germline V gene data show CDR1 as SGHRS and CDR2 as YFSETQ. With 6 bases clipped from V and 5 bases from J, the junction kept 4 bases outside the gene matches. This CDR3 region has 13 residues. CDR3 protein: CASKGTENEKLFF. Written as DNA, the CDR3 is TGCGCCAGCAAAGGGACAGAAAATGAAAAACTGTTTTTT.

This chain uses TRBV6-2 or TRBV6-3 with TRBJ2-3, with TRBD1 matching over 8 bases. The CDR3 is 16 amino acids. CDR1 and CDR2 from the germline V gene are MNHEY and SVGEGT. J was trimmed by 2 bases and V by 6 bases; bases with no gene match: 10. In nucleotides, the CDR3 is TGTGCCAGCAGCCTCGGACAGGGAAGAATCACAGATACGCAGTATTTT. Protein: CASSLGQGRITDTQYF.

The chain uses TRBV7-9 and TRBJ2-2; D perhaps matches TRBD2 (5 bases). Germline V gives CDR1 SEHNR, CDR2 FQNEAQ (reference sequence). V shed 1 base and J shed 0 bases, with 24 bases lying between them. The CDR3 spans 21 residues. For the CDR3, the DNA is TGTGCCAGCAGCTTAGGCCGCCGAGGCGGACTGCTAAGACCGAACACCGGGGAGCTGTTTTTT. Its translation is CASSLGRRGGLLRPNTGELFF.

This clonotype was seen at least ten times. V and J are TRBV5-1 and TRBJ2-1; D is uncertain. Per germline, CDR1 SGHRS and CDR2 YFSETQ. Trimming pared 0 bases from V and 13 bases from J, leaving 8 bases between. This CDR3 region has 11 residues. DNA for the CDR3: TGCGCCAGCAGCTTGGCGACTGTTCAGTTCTTC. Translated: CASSLATVQFF.

The table lists this clonotype with a few counts. The chain links TRBV20-1 to TRBJ2-7, with D possibly matching TRBD2 (6 bases). Germline values: CDR1 DFQATT, CDR2 SNEGSKA (reference sequence). Trimming took 3 bases from V and 1 from J, leaving 16 bases between them. This CDR3 has 15 residues. The CDR3 sequence: CSARGLGGRSYEQYF. CDR3 nucleotide sequence: TGCAGTGCTAGGGGACTCGGGGGAAGGTCCTACGAGCAGTACTTC.

Only a few counts were recorded for this clonotype. The chain employs TRBV7-9 and TRBJ2-3, with D maybe TRBD1 (6 bases). There are 16 residues in the CDR3. Per the germline V gene, CDR1 is SEHNR and CDR2 is FQNEAQ (reference sequence). The ends were cut back, 0 bases at V and 0 bases at J, with 10 bases in the middle. The CDR3 nucleotides are TGTGCCAGCAGCTTAGCCAGGGGCCTTAGCACAGATACGCAGTATTTT. This codes for CASSLARGLSTDTQYF.

The chain links TRBV10-3 to TRBJ1-6; D is uncertain. V was cut by 1 base and J by 7 bases, with 11 bases left in between. The length of the CDR3 is 15 residues. The germline V gene encodes CDR1 ENHRY and CDR2 SYGVKD. The CDR3 sequence: CAISEWSGGNSPLHF. In DNA, the CDR3 is TGTGCCATCAGTGAGTGGTCCGGTGGGAATTCACCCCTCCACTTT.

The rearrangement joins TRBV20-1 to TRBJ2-3; D not resolved. The V and J ends lost 4 bases and 0 bases respectively, with 8 bases between them. This CDR3 region has 13 residues. Looked up from germline, CDR1 is DFQATT and CDR2 is SNEGSKA (reference sequence). The CDR3 here is CSAIKPSTDTQYF. The DNA for the CDR3 is TGCAGTGCTATCAAGCCCAGCACAGATACGCAGTATTTT.

V gene TRBV6-5 combines with J gene TRBJ2-1, with 8 positions matching TRBD1. The germline V gene has CDR1 MNHEY and CDR2 SVGAGI. CDR3 length equals 15 residues. The V gene end was trimmed by 5 bases and the J gene end by 0 bases; junction bases not matched to a gene: 3. CDR3 region: CASSLQGASYNEQFF. CDR3 coding DNA: TGTGCCAGCAGTCTTCAGGGGGCCTCCTACAATGAGCAGTTCTTC.

The chain links TRBV12-5 to TRBJ2-3; D may correspond to TRBD1 or TRBD2 (5 bases each). The CDR3 spans 15 residues. Per germline, CDR1 LGHNT and CDR2 FRNRAP. The V and J ends lost 2 bases and 4 bases respectively, with 13 bases between them. The CDR3 coding sequence is TGTGCTAGTGGTTTGTCGGTGGGGGTCTCAGATACGCAGTATTTT. Translation gives CASGLSVGVSDTQYF.

CDR3 amino acids: CATSDRTSSNTGELFF. In DNA, the CDR3 is TGTGCCACCAGTGATCGGACTAGCTCGAACACCGGGGAGCTGTTTTTT. The chain uses TRBV24-1 and TRBJ2-2; 8 nucleotides match TRBD2. V was clipped by 3 bases and J by 0 bases; unmatched bases: 2. Germline-derived CDR1 and CDR2 are KGHDR and SFDVKD. The CDR3 runs to 16 residues.

V usage is TRBV5-4 and J usage is TRBJ2-5, with 8 bases aligning to TRBD2. Germline CDR1 is SGHNT and CDR2 is YYREEE (reference sequence). V lost 5 bases, J lost 5 bases, and 14 bases stayed unmatched. This CDR3 contains 16 residues. The CDR3 DNA reads as TGTGCCAGCAGGGCAAGTGGGCGGGGGGCTGGTGAGACCCAGTACTTC. This encodes CASRASGRGAGETQYF.

This clonotype was recorded a few times. This rearrangement joins TRBV5-6 to TRBJ1-6; maybe TRBD1 (5 bases). This CDR3 has 15 residues. V was pared by 0 bases and J by 9 bases, with 13 bases between. The germline V gene encodes CDR1 SGHDT and CDR2 YYEEEE. CDR3 protein: CASSLAAREPSPLHF. CDR3 bases: TGTGCCAGCAGCTTGGCCGCCAGGGAACCTTCACCCCTCCACTTT.

This clonotype was counted a single time. This chain links TRBV11-2 with TRBJ2-2; tentative D call: TRBD1 (8 bases). CDR1 SGHAT and CDR2 FQNNGV come from the germline V gene. Trimming removed 5 bases at V and 3 bases at J, with 13 bases between. The CDR3 is 15 residues long. The CDR3 reads CASSPTGGDTGELFF. CDR3 coding DNA: TGTGCCAGCAGCCCCACAGGGGGGGACACCGGGGAGCTGTTTTTT. The full variable domain, its missing parts supplied by reference TRBV11-2 and TRBJ2-2, is EAGVAQSPRYKIIEKRQSVAFWCNPISGHATLYWYQQILGQGPKLLIQFQNNGVVDDSQLPKDRFSAERLKGVDSTLKIQPAKLEDSAVYLCASSPTGGDTGELFFGEGSRLTVL.

The table lists this clonotype with many counts. The CDR3 sequence is CASTLRGETQYF. The CDR3 region has the DNA TGTGCCAGCACCCTTAGGGGAGAGACCCAGTACTTC. The genes are TRBV7-2 and TRBJ2-5, with a tentative D call TRBD1 (5 bases). The germline gives CDR1 SGHTA, CDR2 FQGNSA. This CDR3 region has 12 residues. The germline V and J ends were trimmed by 7 bases and 4 bases, with 10 bases remaining between them.

The rearrangement joins TRBV7-3 to TRBJ1-6; D call uncertain. The CDR3 consists of 14 residues. Trimming removed 1 base at V and 13 bases at J, with 14 bases between. Germline loops: CDR1 SGHTA, CDR2 FQGTGA. As DNA, the CDR3 is TGTGCCAGCAGCTTAAGTTTGTGGCAGCCGCCCCTCCACTTT. Residues: CASSLSLWQPPLHF.